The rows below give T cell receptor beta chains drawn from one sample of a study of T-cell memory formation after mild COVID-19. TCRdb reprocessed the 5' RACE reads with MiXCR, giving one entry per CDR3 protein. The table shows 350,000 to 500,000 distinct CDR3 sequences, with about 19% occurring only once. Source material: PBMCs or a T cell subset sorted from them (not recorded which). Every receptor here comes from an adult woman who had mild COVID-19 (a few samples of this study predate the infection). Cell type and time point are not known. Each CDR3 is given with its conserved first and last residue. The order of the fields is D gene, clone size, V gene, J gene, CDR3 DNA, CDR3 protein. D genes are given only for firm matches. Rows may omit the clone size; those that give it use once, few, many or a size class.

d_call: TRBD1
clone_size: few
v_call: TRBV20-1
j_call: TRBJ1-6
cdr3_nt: TGCAGTGCTAGTGTTAAGGCCAGGGGGCTTTCACCCCTCCACTTT
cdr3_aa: CSASVKARGLSPLHF

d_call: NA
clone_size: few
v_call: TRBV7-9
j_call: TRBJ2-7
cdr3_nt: TGTGCCAGCAGTCCCCCCCGGGTACAGTCCTACGAGCAGTACTTC
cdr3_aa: CASSPPRVQSYEQYF

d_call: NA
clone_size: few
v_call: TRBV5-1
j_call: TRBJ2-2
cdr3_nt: TGCGCCAGCAGCTTGGCCTATCACACCGGGGAGCTGTTTTTT
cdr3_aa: CASSLAYHTGELFF

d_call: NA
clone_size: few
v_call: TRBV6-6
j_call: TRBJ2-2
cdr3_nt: TGTGCCAGCAGTTACTCTTCTTGGGCCGGGGAGCTGTTTTTT
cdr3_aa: CASSYSSWAGELFF

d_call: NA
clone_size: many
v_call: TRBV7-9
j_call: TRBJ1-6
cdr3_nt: TGTGCCAGCAGCTTCACGCCACCTGGAGATTCACCCCTCCACTTT
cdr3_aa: CASSFTPPGDSPLHF

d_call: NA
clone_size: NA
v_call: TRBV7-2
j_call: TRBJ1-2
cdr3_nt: TGTGCCAGCAGCCTAACGGGCATCTATGGCTACACCTTC
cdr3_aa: CASSLTGIYGYTF

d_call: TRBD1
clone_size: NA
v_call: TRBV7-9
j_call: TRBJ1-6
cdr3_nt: TGTGCCAGCAGCTCGACCCGGTGGGACAGGGCGGTATCACCCCTCCACTTT
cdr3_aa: CASSSTRWDRAVSPLHF

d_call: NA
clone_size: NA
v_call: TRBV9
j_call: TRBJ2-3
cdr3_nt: TGTGCCAGCAGCGTAGTGGCCGGAGTAGGCACAGATACGCAGTATTTT
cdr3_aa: CASSVVAGVGTDTQYF

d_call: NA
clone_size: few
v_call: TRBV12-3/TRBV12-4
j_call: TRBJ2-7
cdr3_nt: TGTGCCAGCAGTTGGGGGGGCAGAACCTACGAGCAGTACTTC
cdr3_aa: CASSWGGRTYEQYF

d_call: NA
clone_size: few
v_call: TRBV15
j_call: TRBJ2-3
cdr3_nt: TGTGCCACCAGCAGAGCGAGCAGCACTAGCACAGATACGCAGTATTTT
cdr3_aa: CATSRASSTSTDTQYF

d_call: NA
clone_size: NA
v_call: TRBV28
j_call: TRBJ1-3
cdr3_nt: TGTGCCAGCAGCCTTTATCCCGTAATGAGCAGGGTAAAAAGCTCTGGAAACACCATATATTTT
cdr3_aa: CASSLYPVMSRVKSSGNTIYF

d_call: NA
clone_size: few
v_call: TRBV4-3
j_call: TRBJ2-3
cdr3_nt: TGCGCCAGCAGCCAAGATCTAACAGGGCGGGCAGATACGCAGTATTTT
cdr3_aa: CASSQDLTGRADTQYF

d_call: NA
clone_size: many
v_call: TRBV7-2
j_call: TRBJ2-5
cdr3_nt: TGTGCCAGCAGCTTAACGGTACAAGAGACCCAGTACTTC
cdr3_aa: CASSLTVQETQYF

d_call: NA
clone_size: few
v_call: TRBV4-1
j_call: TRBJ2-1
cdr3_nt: TGCGCCAGCAGCCTTCGGACAGATTACAATGAGCAGTTCTTC
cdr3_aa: CASSLRTDYNEQFF

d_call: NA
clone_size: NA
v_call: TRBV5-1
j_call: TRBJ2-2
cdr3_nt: TGCGCCAGCGCTGGGGGTCGGATATCTACCGGGGAGCTGTTTTTT
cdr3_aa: CASAGGRISTGELFF

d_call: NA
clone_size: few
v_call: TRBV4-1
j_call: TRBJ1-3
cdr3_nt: TGCGCCAGCAGCCAAGAATGGGGCAGAAAGTACTCTGGAAACACCATATATTTT
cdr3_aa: CASSQEWGRKYSGNTIYF

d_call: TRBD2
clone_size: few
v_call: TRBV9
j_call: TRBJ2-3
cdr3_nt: TGTGCCAGCAGTCCTATAGCGGGGACCCTCGGAGATACGCAGTATTTT
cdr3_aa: CASSPIAGTLGDTQYF

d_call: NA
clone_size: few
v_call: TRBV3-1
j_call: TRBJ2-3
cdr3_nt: TGTGCCAGCAGCCAGAAACAGATGCCTAGCACAGATACGCAGTATTTT
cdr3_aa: CASSQKQMPSTDTQYF

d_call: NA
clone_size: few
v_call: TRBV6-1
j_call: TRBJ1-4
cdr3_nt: TGTGCCAGCCTTCGGAATGGCGAAAAACTGTTTTTT
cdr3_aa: CASLRNGEKLFF

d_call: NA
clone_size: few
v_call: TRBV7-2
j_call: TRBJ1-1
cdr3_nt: TGTGCCAGCAGGGAACAGGGCATCGGCACTGAAGCTTTCTTT
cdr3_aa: CASREQGIGTEAFF

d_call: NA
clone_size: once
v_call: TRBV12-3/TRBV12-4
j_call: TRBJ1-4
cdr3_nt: TGTGCCAGCAGTTTAGCAGGACGACGTCCTAAACTGTTTTTT
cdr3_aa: CASSLAGRRPKLFF

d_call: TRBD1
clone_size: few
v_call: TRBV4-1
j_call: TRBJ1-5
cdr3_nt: TGCGCCAGCAGCCAAGATCAACGCATGGGACAGGGGCCGAATCAGCCCCAGCATTTT
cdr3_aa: CASSQDQRMGQGPNQPQHF

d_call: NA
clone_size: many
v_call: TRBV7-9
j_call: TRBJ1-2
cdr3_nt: TGTGCCAGCAGTTTATCTGGCGGTGGCTACACCTTC
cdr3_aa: CASSLSGGGYTF

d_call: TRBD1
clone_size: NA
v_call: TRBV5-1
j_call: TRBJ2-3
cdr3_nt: TGCGCCAGCGTTCCAGGGGGCGGTTACACAGATACGCAGTATTTT
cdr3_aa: CASVPGGGYTDTQYF

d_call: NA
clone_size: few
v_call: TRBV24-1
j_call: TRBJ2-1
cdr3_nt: TGTGCCACCAGTGATTTCGGCATCCGCGGAGGCAATGAGCAGTTCTTC
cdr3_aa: CATSDFGIRGGNEQFF

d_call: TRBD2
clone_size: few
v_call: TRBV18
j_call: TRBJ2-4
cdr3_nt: TGTGCCAGCTCACCTCAGACTAGCGGGAGTCAAAACATTCAGTACTTC
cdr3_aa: CASSPQTSGSQNIQYF

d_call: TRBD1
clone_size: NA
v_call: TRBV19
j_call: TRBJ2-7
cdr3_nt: TGTGCCAGTAGTATGGGGGACAGGTCAACCTACGAGCAGTACTTC
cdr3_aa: CASSMGDRSTYEQYF

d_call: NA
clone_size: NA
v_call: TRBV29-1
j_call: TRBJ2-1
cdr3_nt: TGCAGCGTAAACTTTTACAATGAGCAGTTCTTC
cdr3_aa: CSVNFYNEQFF

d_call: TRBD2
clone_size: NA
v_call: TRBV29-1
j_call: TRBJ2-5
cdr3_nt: TGCAGTACGGGAGTTGCTAGCGGCTGGGAGACCCAGTACTTC
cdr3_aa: CSTGVASGWETQYF

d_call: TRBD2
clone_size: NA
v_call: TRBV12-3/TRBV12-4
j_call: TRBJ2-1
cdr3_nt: TGTGCCAGCTGCCTACTAGCGGGAGACGACTATGAGCAGTTCTTC
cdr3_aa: CASCLLAGDDYEQFF